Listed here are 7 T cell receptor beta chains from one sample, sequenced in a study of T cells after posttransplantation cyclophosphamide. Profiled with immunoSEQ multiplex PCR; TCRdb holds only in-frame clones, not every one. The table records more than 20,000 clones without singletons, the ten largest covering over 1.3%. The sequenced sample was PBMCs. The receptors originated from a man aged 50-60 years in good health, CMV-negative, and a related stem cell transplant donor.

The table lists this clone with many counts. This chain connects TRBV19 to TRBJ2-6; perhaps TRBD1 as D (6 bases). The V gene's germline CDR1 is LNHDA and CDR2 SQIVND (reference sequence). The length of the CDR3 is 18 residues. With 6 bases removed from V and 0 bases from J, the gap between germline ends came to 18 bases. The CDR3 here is CASSQRQVEYSGANVLTF. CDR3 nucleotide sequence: TGTGCCAGTAGCCAGAGACAGGTAGAGTACTCTGGGGCCAACGTCCTGACTTTC.

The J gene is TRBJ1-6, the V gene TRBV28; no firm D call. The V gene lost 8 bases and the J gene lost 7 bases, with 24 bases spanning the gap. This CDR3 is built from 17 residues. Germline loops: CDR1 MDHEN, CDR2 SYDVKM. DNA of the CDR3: TGTGCCAGCTGTACTGCGGCAACCCCAGACCTAAATTCACCCCTCCACTTT. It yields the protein CASCTAATPDLNSPLHF.

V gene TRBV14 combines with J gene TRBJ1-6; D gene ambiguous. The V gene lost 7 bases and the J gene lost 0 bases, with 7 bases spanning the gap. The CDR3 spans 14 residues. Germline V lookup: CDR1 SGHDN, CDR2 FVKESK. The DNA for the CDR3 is TGTGCCAGCACGAGGAGCTCCTATAATTCACCCCTCCACTTT. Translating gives CASTRSSYNSPLHF.

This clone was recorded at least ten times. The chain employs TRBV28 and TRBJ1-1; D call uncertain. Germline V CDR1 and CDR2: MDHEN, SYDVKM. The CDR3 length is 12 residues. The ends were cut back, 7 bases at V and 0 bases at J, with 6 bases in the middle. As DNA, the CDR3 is TGTGCCAGCAAATCCGTGAACACTGAAGCTTTCTTT. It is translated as CASKSVNTEAFF. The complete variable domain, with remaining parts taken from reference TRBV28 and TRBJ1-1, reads DVKVTQSSRYLVKRTGEKVFLECVQDMDHENMFWYRQDPGLGLRLIYFSYDVKMKEKGDIPEGYSVSREKKERFSLILESASTNQTSMYLCASKSVNTEAFFGQGTRLTVV.

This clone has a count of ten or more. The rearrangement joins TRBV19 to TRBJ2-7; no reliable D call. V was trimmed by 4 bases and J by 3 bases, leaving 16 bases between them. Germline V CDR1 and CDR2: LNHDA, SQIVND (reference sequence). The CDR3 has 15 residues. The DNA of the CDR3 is TGTGCCAGTAGTACACGCCCGGGTTCAGTCTACGAGCAGTACTTC. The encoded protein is CASSTRPGSVYEQYF.

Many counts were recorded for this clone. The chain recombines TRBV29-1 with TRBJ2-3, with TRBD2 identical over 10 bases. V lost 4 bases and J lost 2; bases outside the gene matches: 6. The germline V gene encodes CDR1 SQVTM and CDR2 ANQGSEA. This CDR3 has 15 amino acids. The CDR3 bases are TGCAGCGTTGTTTTAGCGGGGGGATCCACAGATACGCAGTATTTT. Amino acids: CSVVLAGGSTDTQYF.

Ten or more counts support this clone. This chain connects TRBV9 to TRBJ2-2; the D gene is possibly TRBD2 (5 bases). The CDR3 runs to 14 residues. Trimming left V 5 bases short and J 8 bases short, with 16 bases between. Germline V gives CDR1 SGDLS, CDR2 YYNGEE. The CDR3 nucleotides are TGTGCCAGCAGGGACGCGCGCCGGGATGGGGAGCTGTTTTTT. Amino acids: CASRDARRDGELFF.